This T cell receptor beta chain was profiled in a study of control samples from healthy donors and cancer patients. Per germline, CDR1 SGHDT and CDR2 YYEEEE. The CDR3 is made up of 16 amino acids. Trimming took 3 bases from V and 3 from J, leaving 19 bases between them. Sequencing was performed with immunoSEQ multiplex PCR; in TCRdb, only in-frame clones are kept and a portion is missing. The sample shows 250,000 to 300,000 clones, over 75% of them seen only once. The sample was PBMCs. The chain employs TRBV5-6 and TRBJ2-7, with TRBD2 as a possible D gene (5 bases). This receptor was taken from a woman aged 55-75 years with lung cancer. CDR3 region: CASSSGLGNMGYEQYF. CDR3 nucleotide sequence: TGTGCCAGCAGCTCTGGACTGGGGAATATGGGCTACGAGCAGTACTTC.